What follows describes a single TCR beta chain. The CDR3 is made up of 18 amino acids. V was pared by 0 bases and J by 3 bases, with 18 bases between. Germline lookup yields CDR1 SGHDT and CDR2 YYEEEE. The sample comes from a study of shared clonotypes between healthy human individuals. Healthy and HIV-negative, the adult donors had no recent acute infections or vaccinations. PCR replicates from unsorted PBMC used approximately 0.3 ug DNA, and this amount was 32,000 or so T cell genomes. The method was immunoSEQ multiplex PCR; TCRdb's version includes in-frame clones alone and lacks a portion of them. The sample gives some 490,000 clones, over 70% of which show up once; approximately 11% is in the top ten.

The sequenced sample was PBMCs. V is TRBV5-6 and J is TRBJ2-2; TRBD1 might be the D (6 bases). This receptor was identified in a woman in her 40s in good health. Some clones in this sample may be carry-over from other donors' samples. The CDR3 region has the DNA TGTGCCAGCAGCTTGGCGGCAGCTTGGGGGCTTTACACCGGGGAGCTGTTTTTT. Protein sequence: CASSLAAAWGLYTGELFF.